This T cell receptor (beta chain) derives from a study of blood T cell repertoires in COVID-19. Germline V gene data show CDR1 as SGHNT and CDR2 as YENEEA. Trimming pared 1 base from V and 5 bases from J, leaving 3 bases between. The CDR3 consists of 12 residues. The repertoire was sequenced with immunoSEQ multiplex PCR; TCRdb's copy has only in-frame clones and lacks some. The sample lists 120,000 or so clones, 81% seen once, with approximately 18% in the top ten. The source material was peripheral blood. This clonotype was obtained from a man aged 30 to 39 with COVID-19, enrolled during active disease. This chain joins TRBV11-3 and TRBJ2-1; the D is unclear. The CDR3 DNA follows: TGTGCCAGCAGCTTAGGAGACAATGAGCAGTTCTTC. Protein: CASSLGDNEQFF.